The rows below give T cell receptor beta chains drawn from one sample of a study of blood T cell repertoires in COVID-19. Method: immunoSEQ multiplex PCR; TCRdb's copy keeps in-frame clones and lacks some. The data show about 180,000 clones, roughly three quarters seen once. The sample consisted of peripheral blood. The receptor set was obtained from a woman over 75 with COVID-19, enrolled during active disease. CDR3s leave out the opening cysteine and the closing phenylalanine or tryptophan.

CDR3aa: ASSLSYRGGRAGELF
j_gene: TRBJ2-2
v_gene: TRBV5-1

CDR3aa: ASSFSLGQSEAF
j_gene: TRBJ1-1
v_gene: TRBV7-2

CDR3aa: ASSDRGRGNEQF
j_gene: TRBJ2-1
v_gene: TRBV6-1

CDR3aa: ASRRDRETEAF
j_gene: TRBJ1-1
v_gene: TRBV27

CDR3aa: ASSLNSEQY
j_gene: TRBJ2-7
v_gene: TRBV6-5

CDR3aa: SARAYEQY
j_gene: TRBJ2-7
v_gene: TRBV20-1

CDR3aa: ASSSDFSYEQY
j_gene: TRBJ2-7
v_gene: TRBV12-3/TRBV12-4

CDR3aa: ASSFYLGQSLSGNTIY
j_gene: TRBJ1-3
v_gene: TRBV28

CDR3aa: ASSLGGANSGNTIY
j_gene: TRBJ1-3
v_gene: TRBV5-1

CDR3aa: ASSLKTGGTGELF
j_gene: TRBJ2-2
v_gene: TRBV3-1/TRBV3-2

CDR3aa: ASSKTRQGFRETQY
j_gene: TRBJ2-5
v_gene: TRBV21-1

CDR3aa: ASSQRFTYEQY
j_gene: TRBJ2-7
v_gene: TRBV14

CDR3aa: ASSPRVAAGSYEQY
j_gene: TRBJ2-7
v_gene: TRBV18

CDR3aa: ASSEAPSYGYT
j_gene: TRBJ1-2
v_gene: TRBV3-1/TRBV3-2

CDR3aa: ASSILLGDTQY
j_gene: TRBJ2-3
v_gene: TRBV19

CDR3aa: ASSGQSNQPQH
j_gene: TRBJ1-5
v_gene: TRBV2

CDR3aa: SVWMITGKGLGYT
j_gene: TRBJ1-2
v_gene: TRBV29-1

CDR3aa: ATSNPGYEVAKNIQY
j_gene: TRBJ2-4
v_gene: TRBV15

CDR3aa: ASSLGPLQETQY
j_gene: TRBJ2-5
v_gene: TRBV7-7

CDR3aa: ASSQASGTWSPDTQY
j_gene: TRBJ2-3
v_gene: TRBV4-1

CDR3aa: ASSLSWGQGNQPQH
j_gene: TRBJ1-5
v_gene: TRBV27

CDR3aa: ASSFGLAATDTQY
j_gene: TRBJ2-3
v_gene: TRBV18